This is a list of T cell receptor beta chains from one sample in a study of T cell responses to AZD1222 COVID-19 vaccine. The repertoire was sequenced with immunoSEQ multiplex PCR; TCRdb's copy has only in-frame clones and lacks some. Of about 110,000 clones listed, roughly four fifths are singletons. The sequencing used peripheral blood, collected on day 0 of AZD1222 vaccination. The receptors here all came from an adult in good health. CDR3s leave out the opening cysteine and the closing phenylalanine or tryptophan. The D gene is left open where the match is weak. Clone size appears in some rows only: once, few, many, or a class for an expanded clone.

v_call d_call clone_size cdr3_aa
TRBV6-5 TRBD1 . ASSRGPFYEQY
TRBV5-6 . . ASSLERGGTEAF
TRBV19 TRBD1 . ASSRAGGTYEQY
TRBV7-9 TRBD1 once ASSLAETGLEKLF
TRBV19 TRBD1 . ASSPGTGLANEKLF
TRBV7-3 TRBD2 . ASSLGTTTEQF
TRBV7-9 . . ASLGGSAYGYT
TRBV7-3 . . ASSFGRVSDEQF
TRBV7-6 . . ASSLLGSRGEKLF
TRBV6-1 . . ASSEFREGRELF
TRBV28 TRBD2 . ASSLYPGLSIYEQY
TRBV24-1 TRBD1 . ATSDPTGEKIGEQY
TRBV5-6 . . ASSLSGRRLDQPQH
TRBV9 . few ASSVDLATEAF
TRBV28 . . ASQGAHRSGTEAF
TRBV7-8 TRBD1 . ASSLRGQRSTDTQY
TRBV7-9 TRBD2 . ASSLVGSGSPPDTQY
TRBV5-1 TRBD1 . ASSRDRPNTEAF
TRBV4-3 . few ASSQLLNTEAF
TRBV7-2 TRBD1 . ASSSRDRRNTEAF
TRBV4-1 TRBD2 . ASSQMWLADSYEQY
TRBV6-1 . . ASSESQVYNGYT
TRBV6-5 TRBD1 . ATSYTAGGHEQY
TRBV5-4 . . ASSPWVGGQETQY
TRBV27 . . ASSLYGRSYNEQF
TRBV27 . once ASSPRRAAQETQY
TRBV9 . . ASSSPSGGLGGELF
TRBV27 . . ASSRVSSYNEQF
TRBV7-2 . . ASSSRVHNEQF
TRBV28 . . AIPRQGANYGYT
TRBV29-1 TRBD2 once SVRGVGEQY
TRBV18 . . ASSPSGLATEAF
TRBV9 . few ASSVGTRFNEQF
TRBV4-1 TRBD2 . ASSHPTSSTDTQY
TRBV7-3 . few ASSLEASDTQY
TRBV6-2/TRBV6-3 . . ASSQGLNPSTDTQY
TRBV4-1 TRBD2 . ASSPRLAGDYTGELF
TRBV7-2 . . ASSLGFSGAPREQY
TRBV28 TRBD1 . ASRTGGIQLGNTIY
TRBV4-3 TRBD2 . ASSQEPREVYNEQF
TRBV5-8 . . ASSFDTSLAKNIQY
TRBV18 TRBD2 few ASSPRLAGVRTGELF
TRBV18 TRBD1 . ASSPGQSSDQPQH
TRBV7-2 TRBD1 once ASSYNRGNGNEQF
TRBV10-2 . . ASSYGQRNQPQH
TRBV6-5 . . ASSYTPPGVYGYT
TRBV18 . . ASSPPQGPTVGEQF
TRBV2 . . ATSGRDITDTQY
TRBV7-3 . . ASSLSTGWANVLT
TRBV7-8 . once ASSYRRGNTEAF
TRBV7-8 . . ASSPVRAGNTEAF